The next 21 T cell receptor beta chains were all read from a single sample in a study of spatial heterogeneity in lung cancer. TCRdb independently ran MiXCR on the 5' RACE reads; one entry per CDR3 protein. Among tens of thousands of distinct CDR3 sequences listed, approximately 12% were seen once. As for time point: sample taken at primary tumor resection. Unsorted whole RNA samples from tumor, nontumor lung or frozen PBMC were sequenced. The sequences come from PBMCs, collected at surgery. All receptors derive from a male donor with early-stage non-small cell lung cancer.

Of note for this clonotype: A much larger clone lies a single base off, so this may be a read error. The genes are TRBV7-9 and TRBJ2-5; D gene uncertain. This CDR3 is built from 12 residues. Germline assignment: CDR1 SEHNR and CDR2 FQNEAQ (reference sequence). CDR3 in DNA: TGTACCAGCAGCTTAAAAGGGGAGACCCAGTACTTC. It translates to CTSSLKGETQYF.

The table lists this clonotype with a few counts. Here the CDR3 DNA reads TGCGCCAGCCCAGGGAGGTCGGGAACCGGGGAGCTGTTTTTT. It codes for CASPGRSGTGELFF. This chain connects TRBV23-1 to TRBJ2-2; possibly TRBD2 for D (6 bases). TRBV23-1 is assigned to the ORF class and has an uncertain function. The CDR3 covers 14 residues. Trimming took off 8 bases at V and 5 bases at J, with 15 bases between the two ends.

This clonotype was seen a handful of times. The CDR3 DNA sequence: TGTGCCAGTAGTATGGCGGACGGGCTTAGGGCCAACGTCCTGACTTTC. Its protein is CASSMADGLRANVLTF. V is TRBV19 and J is TRBJ2-6; D unresolved. In germline, CDR1 is LNHDA, CDR2 SQIVND (reference sequence). CDR3 length equals 16 residues. Deletions cut 3 bases from V and 5 bases from J, with 14 bases between.

J is TRBJ1-6 and V is TRBV2; the D gene is possibly TRBD1 (6 bases). Germline V CDR1 and CDR2: SNHLY, FYNNEI. V was clipped by 2 bases and J by 5 bases, with 7 bases between them. The CDR3 is made up of 14 amino acids. CDR3 in DNA: TGTGCCAGCAGTGAATGGACAGATAATTCACCCCTCCACTTT. Its translation is CASSEWTDNSPLHF.

The V call is TRBV30, the J call TRBJ2-2; no clear D. The germline V gene has CDR1 GTSNPN and CDR2 SVGIG (reference sequence). The CDR3 consists of 11 residues. V shed 5 bases and J shed 3 bases, with 4 bases lying between them. CDR3 nucleotides: TGTGCCTGGGGCTACACCGGGGAGCTGTTTTTT. Encoded protein: CAWGYTGELFF.

This clonotype was seen more than once but under ten times. The V call is TRBV5-1, the J call TRBJ2-1; 9 bases line up with TRBD2. This CDR3 contains 17 residues. Germline lookup yields CDR1 SGHRS and CDR2 YFSETQ. V lost 3 bases, J lost 6 bases, and 13 bases stayed unmatched. CDR3 amino acids: CASSWTPWSGRLNEQFF. Here the CDR3 DNA reads TGCGCCAGCAGCTGGACGCCTTGGAGCGGGAGGCTCAATGAGCAGTTCTTC.

This clonotype was detected ten times or more. V gene TRBV6-1 combines with J gene TRBJ1-2, with a tentative D call TRBD1 (5 bases). The CDR3 sequence is 14 residues long. V lost 6 bases, J lost 4 bases, and 15 bases lay in between. CDR1 is MNHNS, CDR2 SASEGT, per germline. Here the CDR3 DNA reads TGTGCCAGCAGCTACTCTACAGGAATCTATGGCTACACCTTC. Its translation: CASSYSTGIYGYTF.

This clonotype was detected only a few times. This chain uses TRBV3-1 with TRBJ1-2, with 8 positions matching TRBD1. This CDR3 is 16 amino acids long. Trimming took 7 bases from V and 7 from J; bases not matched to a gene: 17. CDR1 LGHDT and CDR2 YNNKEL come from the germline V gene (reference sequence). CDR3 region: CASTPVPTGVGPGYTF. DNA of the CDR3: TGTGCCAGCACCCCCGTTCCGACAGGGGTGGGACCTGGCTACACCTTC.

This clonotype occurred many times. This sequence joins TRBV7-2 and TRBJ2-7; either TRBD1 or TRBD2 may supply D (5 bases each). This CDR3 is built from 14 residues. Per the germline V gene, CDR1 is SGHTA and CDR2 is FQGNSA. V gave up 6 bases and J gave up 3 bases, with 15 bases separating them. The CDR3 nucleotides read TGTGCCAGCAGTCACGAGGGGCACTACTACGAGCAGTACTTC. Its translation: CASSHEGHYYEQYF.

This rearrangement joins TRBV3-1 to TRBJ2-7; possible D gene TRBD1, 6 bases. Germline CDR1 is LGHDT and CDR2 is YNNKEL (reference sequence). V was cut by 5 bases and J by 2 bases, with 13 bases left in between. This CDR3 region has 14 residues. The CDR3: CASSKGQNAYEQYF. As DNA, the CDR3 is TGTGCCAGCAGCAAAGGACAGAATGCCTACGAGCAGTACTTC.

This clonotype was seen at least ten times. This chain links TRBV29-1 with TRBJ2-7; 8 nucleotides align to TRBD2. Germline CDR1 and CDR2: SQVTM and ANQGSEA. Trimming cost V 3 bases and J 3 bases; bases outside gene matches: 13. This CDR3 is 16 amino acids long. In nucleotides, the CDR3 is TGCAGCGTTGAGGAACCTAGCGGGCCCCAACGCTACGAGCAGTACTTC. Protein product: CSVEEPSGPQRYEQYF.

This clonotype has just a few counts. The chain recombines TRBV11-2 with TRBJ2-3; D gene unclear. Germline V gene sequence: CDR1 SGHAT, CDR2 FQNNGV. The CDR3 spans 13 residues. V shed 6 bases and J shed 3 bases, with 10 bases lying between them. The DNA for the CDR3 is TGTGCCAGCAGTATTGGTGGGACAGATACGCAGTATTTT. It translates to CASSIGGTDTQYF.

This clonotype was seen at least ten times. This chain's CDR3 is CASQESASYNSPLHF. The CDR3 DNA follows: TGTGCCAGCCAAGAGTCGGCCAGCTATAATTCACCCCTCCACTTT. The chain links TRBV2 to TRBJ1-6; D is undetermined. Germline V gene sequence: CDR1 SNHLY, CDR2 FYNNEI. This CDR3 is built from 15 residues. V was shortened by 8 bases and J by 3 bases, with 14 bases between the two germline ends. Together with reference TRBV2 and TRBJ1-6, the CDR3 gives the full variable domain: EPEVTQTPSHQVTQMGQEVILRCVPISNHLYFYWYRQILGQKVEFLVSFYNNEISEKSEIFDDQFSVERPDGSNFTLKIRSTKLEDSAMYFCASQESASYNSPLHFGNGTRLTVT.

The V gene is TRBV29-1, the J gene TRBJ2-3, with no clear D. The CDR3 loop spans 12 amino acids. Germline V lookup: CDR1 SQVTM, CDR2 ANQGSEA. V shed 5 bases and J shed 4 bases, with 10 bases lying between them. CDR3 in amino acids: CSVTSPADTQYF. CDR3 DNA sequence: TGCAGCGTTACTTCACCGGCAGATACGCAGTATTTT.

Only one count was recorded for this clonotype. The chain has TRBV3-1 and TRBJ2-2; D is ambiguous. V lost 7 bases and J 6 bases, leaving 9 bases between the germline ends. CDR1 is LGHDT, CDR2 YNNKEL, per germline (reference sequence). The length of the CDR3 is 12 residues. CDR3 loop: CASTSNAGELFF. The CDR3 nucleotides are TGTGCCAGCACCTCAAACGCCGGGGAGCTGTTTTTT.

CDR3 in DNA: TGCGCCAGCAGCTTGGATGGCGCGAACACCGGGGAGCTGTTTTTT. The encoded protein is CASSLDGANTGELFF. The chain recombines TRBV5-1 with TRBJ2-2; D unresolved. The length of the CDR3 is 15 residues. Trimming removed 0 bases from V and 0 bases from J, with 6 bases in between. CDR1 and CDR2 (germline): SGHRS, YFSETQ.

The CDR3 region has the DNA TGTGCCAGCAGAGATCCAGGGGGCAGGGAAACAGATACGCAGTATTTT. It yields the protein CASRDPGGRETDTQYF. The chain uses TRBV6-2 or TRBV6-3 and TRBJ2-3; 8 positions match TRBD1. The germline gives CDR1 MNHEY, CDR2 SVGEGT. This CDR3 has 16 residues. The V and J ends lost 6 bases and 3 bases, in that order; junction bases with no gene match: 11.

The rearrangement links TRBV5-1 to TRBJ1-1, with D perhaps TRBD1 (6 bases). The CDR3 totals 14 residues. Trimming took off 2 bases at V and 5 bases at J, with 13 bases between the two ends. Germline V gives CDR1 SGHRS, CDR2 YFSETQ. The chain's CDR3 is CASSLPGGATEAFF. The CDR3 DNA is TGCGCCAGCAGCTTACCCGGGGGCGCGACTGAAGCTTTCTTT.

The chain has TRBV29-1 and TRBJ2-2; D gene ambiguous. The germline V gene encodes CDR1 SQVTM and CDR2 ANQGSEA. V was clipped by 6 bases and J by 5 bases, with 10 bases between them. This CDR3 has 12 amino acids. Here the CDR3 DNA reads TGCAGCGTCTCAGGTGGTACCGGGGAGCTGTTTTTT. It yields the protein CSVSGGTGELFF.

V gene TRBV7-2 combines with J gene TRBJ2-3; the match to TRBD2 covers 12 bases. Trimming took 4 bases from V and 3 from J; bases not matched to a gene: 2. Germline V gives CDR1 SGHTA, CDR2 FQGNSA. CDR3 length: 15 amino acids. CDR3 in amino acids: CASSSGLAGTDTQYF. DNA for the CDR3: TGTGCCAGCAGCTCCGGACTAGCGGGAACAGATACGCAGTATTTT.

The chain recombines TRBV29-1 with TRBJ1-2, with D possibly matching TRBD1 (5 bases). V was trimmed by 6 bases and J by 11 bases, leaving 16 bases between them. The CDR3 runs to 11 residues. Germline CDR1 SQVTM, CDR2 ANQGSEA. CDR3 in DNA: TGCAGCGTCGAGGGCCTTCGGGGGTACACCTTC. This codes for CSVEGLRGYTF. The full variable domain, in which reference TRBV29-1 and TRBJ1-2 provide the parts outside the CDR3, is SAVISQKPSRDICQRGTSLTIQCQVDSQVTMMFWYRQQPGQSLTLIATANQGSEATYESGFVIDKFPISRPNLTFSTLTVSNMSPEDSSIYLCSVEGLRGYTFGSGTRLTVV.